The clone carrying this T cell receptor beta chain showed up many times. Its antigen is undetermined. The data were obtained in a study of blood T cells in healthy people across ages. Study results and limitations: Naive T cell percentage and TCR beta diversity correlated strongly.

A second PCR, run for roughly 7 to 11 cycles, used a sample-barcoded 5' primer plus a J-beta primer mix. TCRdb independently ran MiXCR on the 5' RACE reads; one entry per CDR3 protein. The sample yields 500,000 to 550,000 distinct CDR3 sequences, less than 25% seen once. CDR3 length equals 16 residues. Germline values: CDR1 MNHNS, CDR2 SASEGT. V lost 0 bases and J 2 bases, leaving 13 bases between the germline ends. This sample was also put to use in a study of T cells of mothers and their children. In that study: Each mother yielded more than 10 million TCR beta CDR3 reads. Each child yielded millions of reads. Slightly higher overlap, not significant, was seen in related mother-child pairs than in unrelated pairs.

Source material: blood. V and J are TRBV6-1 and TRBJ2-5; D unresolved. The sequence derives from a boy aged 10-17 years in good health. Written as DNA, the CDR3 is TGTGCCAGCAGTGAAGCGTCCGGGTCGGGTCAAGAGACCCAGTACTTC. It yields the protein CASSEASGSGQETQYF.